In this sample, the clone carrying this TCR beta chain turned up a few times. The V end lost 9 bases, the J end lost 2 bases, and 14 bases lay between the germline ends. The CDR3 loop spans 13 amino acids. Germline loops: CDR1 WNHNN, CDR2 SYGVQD (reference sequence). TCRdb's table, derived via immunoSEQ multiplex PCR, lists solely in-frame clones and lacks some. The table records about 67,000 clones, about 88% of them present only once. This sample was included in a study of OX40 agonist ivuxolimab in advanced cancers. The gene calls are TRBV10-1 and TRBJ2-7; D is perhaps TRBD2 (5 bases). The sequence was obtained from an adult with an advanced solid tumor such as melanoma, head and neck, liver or kidney cancer. The sample in question was CD4+ or CD8+ T cells sorted from blood, obtained in a trial of the OX40 agonist ivuxolimab. The CDR3 region has the DNA TGCGCCAGTGGACTGGATAAAACCTACGAGCAGTACTTC. Encoded protein: CASGLDKTYEQYF.